The 13 T cell receptor beta chains in this list originate from one sample, sequenced in a study of T cells after yellow fever vaccination. MiXCR, applied by TCRdb to the 5' RACE reads, yields one record per CDR3 protein. Of 340,000 or so distinct CDR3 sequences listed, approximately 12% are singletons. The specimen comprised CD4+ T cells sorted from PBMCs, sampled 15 days after the yellow fever booster vaccination. The source is a man aged 18-30 years who received the YFV17D yellow fever vaccine.

This clonotype was seen more than once but under ten times. J is TRBJ2-3 and V is TRBV15; D gene ambiguous. V was pared by 0 bases and J by 0 bases, with 10 bases between. Germline assignment: CDR1 LNHNV and CDR2 YYDKDF (reference sequence). There are 16 residues in the CDR3. DNA of the CDR3: TGTGCCACCAGCAGAGATAGCCCGGCAAGCACAGATACGCAGTATTTT. It is translated as CATSRDSPASTDTQYF. Full variable domain (rest looked up from reference TRBV15 and TRBJ2-3): DAMVIQNPRYQVTQFGKPVTLSCSQTLNHNVMYWYQQKSSQAPKLLFHYYDKDFNNEADTPDNFQSRRPNTSFCFLDIRSPGLGDTAMYLCATSRDSPASTDTQYFGPGTRLTVL.

V usage is TRBV6-2 or TRBV6-3 and J usage is TRBJ2-7; a possible D gene is TRBD2 (6 bases). CDR1 and CDR2 from the germline V gene are MNHEY and SVGEGT. V lost 4 bases and J 2 bases, leaving 15 bases between the germline ends. The CDR3 contains 15 residues. CDR3 sequence reads: CASSFGGTVTYEQYF. The DNA of the CDR3 is TGTGCCAGCAGTTTTGGGGGGACCGTTACCTACGAGCAGTACTTC.

V is TRBV6-1 and J is TRBJ2-3; D may be TRBD1 (5 bases). Per the germline V gene, CDR1 is MNHNS and CDR2 is SASEGT. The CDR3 covers 16 residues. Trimming cost V 3 bases and J 6 bases, with 19 bases left between them. This CDR3 is CASSESRVPAMDTQYF. In nucleotides, the CDR3 is TGTGCCAGCAGTGAGTCCAGGGTTCCAGCGATGGATACGCAGTATTTT.

This clonotype appeared a few times. The chain combines TRBV18 with TRBJ2-2; a possible D gene is TRBD1 (6 bases). Germline lookup yields CDR1 KGHSH and CDR2 LQKENI. The V and J ends lost 8 bases and 1 base respectively, with 17 bases between them. CDR3 size: 16 residues. CDR3: CASLPGAARNTGELFF. CDR3 coding DNA: TGTGCCAGCCTACCAGGGGCAGCGAGGAACACCGGGGAGCTGTTTTTT.

V gene TRBV6-1 combines with J gene TRBJ2-1, with 7 bases matching TRBD2. V lost 8 bases and J lost 10; bases outside the gene matches: 17. Germline V gene lookup returns CDR1 MNHNS and CDR2 SASEGT. This CDR3 spans 15 amino acids. The CDR3 coding sequence is TGTGCCAGCTCCTGGGGGGGGACCGGTGGAGGGGAGCAGTTCTTC. It yields the protein CASSWGGTGGGEQFF.

The sample holds a few counts of this clonotype. The V gene is TRBV6-5, the J gene TRBJ1-2; no clear D. The germline V gene encodes CDR1 MNHEY and CDR2 SVGAGI. V shed 0 bases and J shed 0 bases, with 8 bases lying between them. The CDR3 runs to 15 residues. CDR3 loop: CASSYSGDSNYGYTF. As DNA, the CDR3 is TGTGCCAGCAGTTACTCGGGAGACTCTAACTATGGCTACACCTTC.

This clonotype was observed a handful of times. This chain uses TRBV10-3 with TRBJ1-5, with TRBD1 matching 8 bases. Germline V gene lookup returns CDR1 ENHRY and CDR2 SYGVKD. CDR3 length: 14 residues. V lost 4 bases to trimming and J lost 5 bases; unmatched junction nucleotides: 4. CDR3 coding DNA: TGTGCCATCAGTGCCGTGACAGGGGATCAGCCCCAGCATTTT. Residues: CAISAVTGDQPQHF.

Only a few counts were recorded for this clonotype. Here the CDR3 reads CASRGVTYEQYF. The CDR3 region has the DNA TGTGCCAGCAGGGGGGTGACCTACGAGCAGTACTTC. The rearrangement joins TRBV6-5 to TRBJ2-7; D possibly uses TRBD1 or TRBD2 (5 bases each). Germline loops: CDR1 MNHEY, CDR2 SVGAGI. V shed 6 bases and J shed 2 bases, with 8 bases lying between them. This CDR3 is built from 12 residues.

J is TRBJ1-1 and V is TRBV7-6; unclear D gene. The V end was cut by 5 bases, the J end by 3 bases, with 7 bases between. Germline V gene data show CDR1 as SGHVS and CDR2 as FNYEAQ. This CDR3 comprises 12 residues. The CDR3: CASSGSYTEAFF. The CDR3 DNA sequence: TGTGCCAGCAGCGGGAGTTACACTGAAGCTTTCTTT.

This clonotype was counted at least ten times. CDR3 loop: CASSPRRGASTDTQYF. The CDR3 DNA reads as TGTGCCAGCAGTCCCAGGAGGGGCGCGAGCACAGATACGCAGTATTTT. The V and J genes are TRBV6-2 or TRBV6-3 and TRBJ2-3, with D possibly matching TRBD2 (6 bases). Trimming took 5 bases from V and 0 from J, leaving 15 bases between them. Germline V gives CDR1 MNHEY, CDR2 SVGEGT. The CDR3 covers 16 residues.

This clonotype has more than one count but fewer than ten. V usage is TRBV7-2 and J usage is TRBJ1-5; 10 bases line up with TRBD1. CDR3 size: 16 residues. Trimming cost V 5 bases and J 7 bases; bases outside gene matches: 11. Germline CDR1 is SGHTA and CDR2 is FQGNSA. The CDR3 here is CASSPGQGWMVQPQHF. In DNA, the CDR3 is TGTGCCAGCAGCCCGGGACAGGGGTGGATGGTACAGCCCCAGCATTTT.

This clonotype has just a few counts. The chain combines TRBV4-2 with TRBJ2-4, with 12 positions matching TRBD2. The CDR3 extends over 15 amino acids. Trimming at V came to 5 bases and at J to 5 bases, leaving 4 bases not matched to a gene. Germline CDR1 and CDR2: LGHNA and YNFKEQ. In DNA form, the CDR3 reads TGTGCCAGCAGCGGTTCTAGCGGGGGGGAAAACATTCAGTACTTC. It encodes CASSGSSGGENIQYF.

The gene calls are TRBV3-1 and TRBJ1-6, with D unresolved. Looked up from germline, CDR1 is LGHDT and CDR2 is YNNKEL (reference sequence). The CDR3 has 14 amino acids. V was cut by 4 bases and J by 9 bases, with 13 bases left in between. CDR3 amino acids: CASSRAPRGSPLHF. CDR3 in DNA: TGTGCCAGCAGCCGGGCTCCTCGGGGTTCACCCCTCCACTTT.